The 27 T cell receptor beta chains below were found in one sample sequenced in a study of T cell responses to AZD1222 COVID-19 vaccine. Some clones are missing from TCRdb's copy, which holds only in-frame ones; the method was immunoSEQ multiplex PCR. The sample includes 160,000 or so clones, 90% to 95% seen only once; the top ten take under 2.5%. The sequences come from peripheral blood, collected on day 0 of AZD1222 vaccination. These receptors were collected from an adult in good health.

The chain is built from TRBV19 and TRBJ2-7, with D possibly matching TRBD1 (5 bases). Germline CDR1 LNHDA, CDR2 SQIVND (reference sequence). This CDR3 contains 15 residues. V was pared by 5 bases and J by 3 bases, with 17 bases between. The CDR3 sequence: CASSSSYRGFYEQYF. The CDR3 nucleotides are TGTGCCAGTAGTTCGTCATATAGGGGTTTCTACGAGCAGTACTTC.

The gene calls are TRBV5-8 and TRBJ1-1; no definite D call. Germline V gene sequence: CDR1 SGHTS, CDR2 YDEGEE. The CDR3 contains 12 residues. V was cut by 1 base and J by 0 bases, with 1 base left in between. The CDR3 is CASSLLNTEAFF. As DNA, the CDR3 is TGTGCCAGCAGCTTGTTGAACACTGAAGCTTTCTTT.

This rearrangement joins TRBV11-2 to TRBJ2-7; TRBD2 matches 10 bases. The V gene end was trimmed by 3 bases and the J gene end by 1 base; junction bases not matched to a gene: 3. This CDR3 is built from 15 residues. The germline V gene encodes CDR1 SGHAT and CDR2 FQNNGV. CDR3 protein: CASSFSGGGSYEQYF. In DNA form, the CDR3 reads TGTGCCAGCAGCTTCAGCGGGGGGGGTTCCTACGAGCAGTACTTC.

The rearrangement uses TRBV19 and TRBJ2-7, with D perhaps TRBD2 (5 bases). Germline V CDR1 and CDR2: LNHDA, SQIVND (reference sequence). Trimming took off 6 bases at V and 11 bases at J, with 14 bases between the two ends. CDR3 length equals 11 residues. CDR3 sequence: CASRGGLTKYF. The CDR3 coding sequence is TGTGCCAGTAGGGGTGGACTGACGAAGTACTTC.

The V and J genes are TRBV7-8 and TRBJ2-6, with 9 nucleotides matching TRBD1. J was trimmed by 0 bases and V by 4 bases; bases with no gene match: 10. Germline V gene sequence: CDR1 SGHVS, CDR2 FQNEAQ. CDR3 length equals 19 residues. The CDR3 here is CASSSAGTGYSSGANVLTF. CDR3 DNA sequence: TGTGCCAGCAGCTCGGCCGGGACAGGGTATAGCTCTGGGGCCAACGTCCTGACTTTC.

This rearrangement joins TRBV27 to TRBJ2-7; 14 positions match TRBD2. The V gene end was trimmed by 5 bases and the J gene end by 9 bases; junction bases not matched to a gene: 9. The germline V gene has CDR1 MNHEY and CDR2 SMNVEV (reference sequence). The CDR3 has 15 amino acids. The CDR3 loop is CASSPTPGLAGVQYF. CDR3 bases: TGTGCCAGCAGTCCTACCCCGGGACTAGCGGGAGTGCAGTACTTC.

CDR3 nucleotide sequence: TGTGCCAGCAGCGTAAAAAACACCGGGGAGCTGTTTTTT. It encodes CASSVKNTGELFF. This chain links TRBV9 with TRBJ2-2; D uncertain. Trimming left V 1 base short and J 2 bases short, with 3 bases between. Germline loops: CDR1 SGDLS, CDR2 YYNGEE. The CDR3 runs 13 residues.

This chain connects TRBV2 to TRBJ2-7; D uncertain. Germline V gene sequence: CDR1 SNHLY, CDR2 FYNNEI. Trimming pared 2 bases from V and 1 base from J, leaving 9 bases between. The CDR3 is made up of 14 amino acids. This CDR3 reads CASSERTLSYEQYF. The CDR3 nucleotides are TGTGCCAGCAGTGAACGTACACTTTCCTACGAGCAGTACTTC.

The chain recombines TRBV5-6 with TRBJ2-7; D is unresolved. The CDR3 contains 13 residues. V was pared by 6 bases and J by 6 bases, with 16 bases between. Looked up from germline, CDR1 is SGHDT and CDR2 is YYEEEE. The CDR3 DNA follows: TGTGCCAGCACTCGAATAGGATCCGGCGAGCAGTACTTC. Amino acids: CASTRIGSGEQYF.

The CDR3 protein is CASSLGQGVRETQYF. In DNA form, the CDR3 reads TGTGCCAGCAGCTTGGGACAGGGGGTAAGAGAGACCCAGTACTTC. The V and J genes are TRBV5-4 and TRBJ2-5; TRBD1 matches at 9 bases. CDR1 and CDR2 (germline): SGHNT, YYREEE (reference sequence). V trimming: 0 bases; J trimming: 4 bases; junction bases outside the gene matches: 4. CDR3 length equals 15 residues.

The V gene is TRBV5-1, the J gene TRBJ2-7; D may correspond to TRBD1 or TRBD2 (5 bases each). This CDR3 comprises 15 residues. V shed 2 bases and J shed 9 bases, with 21 bases lying between them. Germline V gene data show CDR1 as SGHRS and CDR2 as YFSETQ. CDR3 sequence reads: CASSLPGLEAGGQYF. In DNA, the CDR3 is TGCGCCAGCAGCTTACCAGGGCTCGAGGCTGGGGGGCAGTACTTC.

The J gene is TRBJ2-7, the V gene TRBV19; TRBD2 matches 7 bases. The ends lost 6 bases at V and 5 bases at J; junction bases unmatched: 7. This CDR3 comprises 13 residues. In germline, CDR1 is LNHDA, CDR2 SQIVND (reference sequence). The CDR3 DNA reads TGTGCCAGTAGAATGAGCGGGGTCCACGAGCAGTACTTC. Amino acids: CASRMSGVHEQYF.

V gene TRBV25-1 combines with J gene TRBJ2-5, with 8 bases identical to TRBD1. The trim removed 7 bases at V and 4 bases at J, leaving 5 bases unmatched. Germline values: CDR1 MGHDK, CDR2 SYGVNS. The CDR3 consists of 13 residues. The CDR3 nucleotides are TGTGCCAGCACGACAGGGGAGCGAGAGACCCAGTACTTC. This encodes CASTTGERETQYF.

A single count supports this clone. J is TRBJ2-5 and V is TRBV7-9; 15 nucleotides match TRBD2. Unmatched junction bases numbered 1, after V lost 4 bases and J lost 4 bases. This CDR3 region has 15 residues. The germline V gene has CDR1 SEHNR and CDR2 FQNEAQ (reference sequence). Written as DNA, the CDR3 is TGTGCCAGCAGCTCGGGACTAGCGGGAGGAGAGACCCAGTACTTC. Its protein product is CASSSGLAGGETQYF. The variable domain in full, completed from reference TRBV7-9 and TRBJ2-5, reads DTGVSQNPRHKITKRGQNVTFRCDPISEHNRLYWYRQTLGQGPEFLTYFQNEAQLEKSRLLSDRFSAERPKGSFSTLEIQRTEQGDSAMYLCASSSGLAGGETQYFGPGTRLLVL.

CDR3 region: CSVGDGTTNEKLFF. CDR3 nucleotide sequence: TGCAGCGTTGGCGACGGCACAACTAATGAAAAACTGTTTTTT. The genes are TRBV29-1 and TRBJ1-4; D gene ambiguous. The germline gives CDR1 SQVTM, CDR2 ANQGSEA. The CDR3 runs 14 residues. V was cut by 4 bases and J by 0 bases, with 9 bases left in between.

In this sample, this clone turned up once. The rearrangement links TRBV5-6 to TRBJ1-2; D is unresolved. Trimming took off 4 bases at V and 4 bases at J, with 14 bases between the two ends. The CDR3 totals 14 residues. Germline loops: CDR1 SGHDT, CDR2 YYEEEE. Here the CDR3 reads CASSLRETRYGYTF. The CDR3 DNA is TGTGCCAGCAGCCTTCGGGAGACACGCTATGGCTACACCTTC. Based on the CDR3 plus reference TRBV5-6 and TRBJ1-2, the full variable domain is DAGVTQSPTHLIKTRGQQVTLRCSPKSGHDTVSWYQQALGQGPQFIFQYYEEEERQRGNFPDRFSGHQFPNYSSELNVNALLLGDSALYLCASSLRETRYGYTFGSGTRLTVV.

The chain employs TRBV10-3 and TRBJ1-1; no reliable D call. Trimming pared 4 bases from V and 5 bases from J, leaving 8 bases between. This CDR3 comprises 12 residues. CDR1 and CDR2 (germline): ENHRY, SYGVKD. CDR3 in amino acids: CAISGRDTEAFF. Written as DNA, the CDR3 is TGTGCCATCAGTGGAAGGGATACTGAAGCTTTCTTT.

V gene TRBV30 combines with J gene TRBJ2-7, with 11 bases matching TRBD1. CDR3 length: 14 residues. The V and J ends lost 4 bases and 6 bases, in that order; junction bases with no gene match: 8. CDR1 is GTSNPN, CDR2 SVGIG, per germline (reference sequence). Here the CDR3 reads CAWTLDRGQPEQYF. CDR3 DNA: TGTGCCTGGACTTTGGACAGGGGGCAACCCGAGCAGTACTTC.

V is TRBV18 and J is TRBJ1-6, with D unclear. The CDR3 totals 13 residues. V gave up 3 bases and J gave up 3 bases, with 3 bases separating them. Germline V lookup: CDR1 KGHSH, CDR2 LQKENI. The DNA of the CDR3 is TGTGCCAGCTCACCGGACTATAATTCACCCCTCCACTTT. Translating it yields CASSPDYNSPLHF.

V and J are TRBV6-6 and TRBJ2-3; a possible D gene is TRBD1 (6 bases). V lost 6 bases to trimming and J lost 1 base, with 17 bases between them. The CDR3 length is 16 residues. Germline V gives CDR1 MNHNY, CDR2 SVGAGI (reference sequence). This CDR3 is CASRRTANTRTDTQYF. Here the CDR3 DNA reads TGTGCCAGCAGGCGGACAGCAAACACCCGCACAGATACGCAGTATTTT.

The V call is TRBV28, the J call TRBJ1-2, with a weak D call TRBD1 (5 bases). V lost 8 bases, J lost 3 bases, and 10 bases lay in between. The CDR3 covers 12 residues. Germline CDR1 MDHEN, CDR2 SYDVKM. CDR3 amino acids: CASWGPYYGYTF. The DNA for the CDR3 is TGTGCCAGCTGGGGACCCTACTATGGCTACACCTTC.

The chain employs TRBV7-8 and TRBJ2-7; D remains unclear. Between the trimmed V and J ends, which lost 4 bases and 3 bases, there was a span of 10 bases. This CDR3 comprises 13 residues. Germline V gene lookup returns CDR1 SGHVS and CDR2 FQNEAQ. Here the CDR3 reads CASSSQASYEQYF. The CDR3 DNA follows: TGTGCCAGCAGCTCCCAGGCGAGCTACGAGCAGTACTTC.

Comment on this clone: The sample has other DNA sequences that encode this CDR3 too. V and J are TRBV19 and TRBJ1-1; D is undetermined. The length of the CDR3 is 13 residues. Between the trimmed V and J ends, which lost 2 bases and 2 bases, there was a span of 6 bases. The germline CDR1 and CDR2 sequences are LNHDA and SQIVND (reference sequence). The CDR3 DNA reads as TGTGCCAGTAGTATATCCAGAAACACTGAAGCTTTCTTT. As protein: CASSISRNTEAFF.

CDR3 nucleotides: TGTGCCAGCAGCTTTCTAACCCGGGGGCGTTCACCCCTCCACTTT. Amino acid sequence: CASSFLTRGRSPLHF. The chain carries TRBV7-2 and TRBJ1-6; weak D call: TRBD1 (6 bases). The V gene lost 3 bases and the J gene lost 9 bases, with 15 bases spanning the gap. CDR1 is SGHTA, CDR2 FQGNSA, per germline. CDR3 length equals 15 residues.

This clone was seen once. This rearrangement joins TRBV12-5 to TRBJ1-1; D not certain. The CDR3 contains 15 residues. The V end was cut by 0 bases, the J end by 1 base, with 9 bases between. Germline V gives CDR1 LGHNT, CDR2 FRNRAP. The DNA of the CDR3 is TGTGCTAGTGGTTTGGTCGTGGGCCCGAACACTGAAGCTTTCTTT. Protein product: CASGLVVGPNTEAFF.

The chain couples TRBV28 to TRBJ2-3; 8 bases match TRBD2. The CDR3 has 14 amino acids. With V trimmed by 10 bases and J by 2 bases, 8 bases remained unmatched. CDR1 and CDR2 from the germline V gene are MDHEN and SYDVKM. CDR3 residues: CATNSGETTDTQYF. The DNA of the CDR3 is TGTGCCACCAATAGCGGGGAAACCACAGATACGCAGTATTTT.

The CDR3 loop is CASSPTSPDRSHTIYF. Written as DNA, the CDR3 is TGTGCCAGCAGCCCAACCTCGCCGGACAGGAGTCACACCATATATTTT. The J gene is TRBJ1-3, the V gene TRBV11-2, with 7 bases aligning to TRBD1. This CDR3 is 16 amino acids long. Per germline, CDR1 SGHAT and CDR2 FQNNGV. V shed 5 bases and J 8 bases; nucleotides not matched to a gene: 15. The full variable domain, rest sourced from reference TRBV11-2 and TRBJ1-3, is EAGVAQSPRYKIIEKRQSVAFWCNPISGHATLYWYQQILGQGPKLLIQFQNNGVVDDSQLPKDRFSAERLKGVDSTLKIQPAKLEDSAVYLCASSPTSPDRSHTIYFGEGSWLTVV.